The 21 T cell receptor beta chains below all came from one sample that was sequenced in a study of cytomegalovirus exposure and HLA in healthy donors (dated by TCRdb to about 2017). Library preparation employed the immunoSEQ multiplex PCR assay. For the multiplex PCR, a mixture combining 60 forward primers for TCR Vbeta segments and 13 reverse primers for TCR Jbeta segments was used. Sourced from immuneACCESS, this table was stored by TCRdb with only in-frame sequences that have V and J called. A share of the clones is absent; for the studies checked, an unresolved V gene accounts for under half, and the remainder has no known explanation. The sample contains 100,000 to 150,000 clones, around 77% of them found a single time. The ten largest clonotypes hold around 5% of the sample. Sequencing used PBMCs. The receptor source for this set is a man aged 30 to 39 in good health and CMV-seronegative.

V gene TRBV19 combines with J gene TRBJ2-7; D gene ambiguous. The V end lost 3 bases, the J end lost 3 bases, and 9 bases lay between the germline ends. CDR1 and CDR2 from the germline V gene are LNHDA and SQIVND (reference sequence). CDR3 length: 13 amino acids. CDR3: CASSMATDYEQYF. The DNA for the CDR3 is TGTGCCAGTAGTATGGCAACAGACTACGAGCAGTACTTC.

The chain is built from TRBV6-1 and TRBJ2-6; possibly TRBD1 for D (6 bases). Germline V gene data show CDR1 as MNHNS and CDR2 as SASEGT. Trimming cost V 1 base and J 4 bases, with 8 bases left between them. The CDR3 runs to 15 residues. The CDR3 DNA is TGTGCCAGCAGTGAAGGGGGGCTCGGGGCCAACGTCCTGACTTTC. Protein sequence: CASSEGGLGANVLTF.

The chain recombines TRBV6-5 with TRBJ1-3; no reliable D call. CDR1 and CDR2 (germline): MNHEY, SVGAGI. Between the trimmed V and J ends, which lost 2 bases and 3 bases, there was a span of 8 bases. The CDR3 spans 14 residues. The DNA for the CDR3 is TGTGCCAGCAGTTACGAACTAAGTGGAAACACCATATATTTT. It encodes CASSYELSGNTIYF.

The chain carries TRBV7-8 and TRBJ1-1; 10 bases are shared with TRBD1. Germline V lookup: CDR1 SGHVS, CDR2 FQNEAQ. Trimming at V came to 5 bases and at J to 7 bases, leaving 7 bases not matched to a gene. The CDR3 is 14 amino acids. The CDR3 sequence is CASSVDRGRSEAFF. For the CDR3, the DNA is TGTGCCAGCAGCGTCGACAGGGGGCGAAGTGAAGCTTTCTTT.

The chain carries TRBV28 and TRBJ2-5; D not resolved. The V and J ends lost 7 bases and 7 bases respectively, with 16 bases between them. The CDR3 length is 13 residues. Germline V lookup: CDR1 MDHEN, CDR2 SYDVKM. The CDR3 loop is CASTLGSSGTQYF. For the CDR3, the DNA is TGTGCCAGCACCTTGGGCTCCTCCGGGACCCAGTACTTC.

The chain uses TRBV10-3 and TRBJ1-5; 7 bases map to TRBD1. The CDR3 runs 15 residues. With V trimmed by 5 bases and J by 1 base, 5 bases remained unmatched. Germline-derived CDR1 and CDR2 are ENHRY and SYGVKD. CDR3 residues: CAISLTGSSNQPQHF. As DNA, the CDR3 is TGTGCCATCAGTCTGACAGGGTCGAGCAATCAGCCCCAGCATTTT.

V usage is TRBV7-9 and J usage is TRBJ2-7; tentative D call: TRBD1 (6 bases). The V end was cut by 3 bases, the J end by 2 bases, with 14 bases between. In germline, CDR1 is SEHNR, CDR2 FQNEAQ (reference sequence). This CDR3 contains 15 residues. The CDR3 spells CASSFPGTYPYEQYF. CDR3 nucleotides: TGTGCCAGCAGCTTCCCCGGGACATACCCCTACGAGCAGTACTTC.

The chain couples TRBV15 to TRBJ1-1; D call uncertain. CDR3 length: 14 amino acids. Trimming cost V 8 bases and J 0 bases, with 13 bases left between them. Germline V CDR1 and CDR2: LNHNV, YYDKDF (reference sequence). CDR3 nucleotide sequence: TGTGCCACCCAAGAACAGCCACTGAACACTGAAGCTTTCTTT. This gives the protein CATQEQPLNTEAFF.

The chain couples TRBV5-6 to TRBJ2-2, with D perhaps TRBD2 (5 bases). With 3 bases removed from V and 12 bases from J, the gap between germline ends came to 15 bases. The CDR3 runs to 13 residues. The germline V gene has CDR1 SGHDT and CDR2 YYEEEE. The chain's CDR3 is CASSSGQRMKLFF. CDR3 nucleotide sequence: TGTGCCAGCAGCTCCGGGCAGCGGATGAAGCTGTTTTTT.

Note on this clone: Sequence at one end of the junction differs from germline and may be a read error. V gene TRBV7-7 combines with J gene TRBJ2-1, with 14 nucleotides matching TRBD2. CDR3 length equals 15 residues. From germline, CDR1 is SSHAT and CDR2 FNYEAQ (reference sequence). CDR3: CASSLRLAGGDEQFF. The CDR3 region has the DNA TGTGCTAGCAGCCTGAGACTAGCGGGGGGGGATGAGCAGTTCTTC.

The V call is TRBV7-2, the J call TRBJ1-6, with D perhaps TRBD1 (6 bases). The CDR3 covers 16 residues. Germline V gives CDR1 SGHTA, CDR2 FQGNSA. Deletions cut 4 bases from V and 7 bases from J, with 17 bases between. The CDR3 DNA reads TGTGCCAGCAGCTATGGGACATTAGTAGTGAATTCACCCCTCCACTTT. Protein: CASSYGTLVVNSPLHF.

The V and J genes are TRBV5-1 and TRBJ2-1; 8 bases are a match to TRBD2. The germline V gene has CDR1 SGHRS and CDR2 YFSETQ. V lost 3 bases to trimming and J lost 2 bases; unmatched junction nucleotides: 7. The CDR3 runs to 16 residues. The CDR3 sequence is CASSSPGRGTYNEQFF. DNA of the CDR3: TGCGCCAGCAGCTCCCCCGGGAGGGGAACCTACAATGAGCAGTTCTTC.

This chain connects TRBV30 to TRBJ2-5, with 8 bases that match TRBD2. Germline values: CDR1 GTSNPN, CDR2 SVGIG (reference sequence). Trimming took 3 bases from V and 2 from J; bases not matched to a gene: 2. This CDR3 region has 13 residues. CDR3 protein: CAWSGGRQETQYF. The CDR3 DNA reads TGTGCCTGGAGCGGCGGGAGGCAAGAGACCCAGTACTTC.

This chain links TRBV6-1 with TRBJ2-5; D remains unclear. Germline values: CDR1 MNHNS, CDR2 SASEGT. This CDR3 is 17 amino acids long. V gave up 0 bases and J gave up 0 bases, with 14 bases separating them. For the CDR3, the DNA is TGTGCCAGCAGTGAAGCCTTCTCTTCCGTGTACCAAGAGACCCAGTACTTC. Amino acid sequence: CASSEAFSSVYQETQYF.

V usage is TRBV5-1 and J usage is TRBJ2-3, with TRBD2 as a possible D gene (6 bases). Germline lookup yields CDR1 SGHRS and CDR2 YFSETQ. The CDR3 has 14 residues. Trimming took 4 bases from V and 0 from J, leaving 9 bases between them. The CDR3 DNA is TGCGCCAGCAGCACTGGGGGGAGCACAGATACGCAGTATTTT. This translates into CASSTGGSTDTQYF. Drawing the rest from reference TRBV5-1 and TRBJ2-3, the complete variable domain is KAGVTQTPRYLIKTRGQQVTLSCSPISGHRSVSWYQQTPGQGLQFLFEYFSETQRNKGNFPGRFSGRQFSNSRSEMNVSTLELGDSALYLCASSTGGSTDTQYFGPGTRLTVL.

The CDR3, as DNA: TGTGCCAGCAGGACCTTACTGACAGGGGGCTTTAACTATGGCTACACCTTC. It specifies CASRTLLTGGFNYGYTF. The chain employs TRBV28 and TRBJ1-2; TRBD1 agrees at 10 bases. J gave up 1 base and V 6 bases, and 11 bases lay outside the gene matches. The germline CDR1 and CDR2 sequences are MDHEN and SYDVKM. This CDR3 has 17 residues.

The count of this clone is one. J is TRBJ1-5 and V is TRBV6-1; a weak D match, TRBD1 (5 bases). Germline V CDR1 and CDR2: MNHNS, SASEGT. V was cut by 4 bases and J by 13 bases, with 11 bases left in between. CDR3 length: 11 residues. CDR3 in DNA: TGTGCCAGCAGTGTGGGGGGACCGCAGCATTTT. Translating gives CASSVGGPQHF.

The chain employs TRBV15 and TRBJ2-5; the match to TRBD1 covers 9 bases. Germline V CDR1 and CDR2: LNHNV, YYDKDF (reference sequence). The CDR3 is 15 residues long. The junction had 5 bases not matched to a gene; V was cut back by 3 bases and J by 3 bases. CDR3 in amino acids: CATSRGDRDEETQYF. The DNA for the CDR3 is TGTGCCACCAGCAGGGGGGACAGGGACGAAGAGACCCAGTACTTC.

This sequence joins TRBV19 and TRBJ1-6; D not certain. Trimming left V 6 bases short and J 9 bases short, with 12 bases between. This CDR3 region has 13 residues. Per germline, CDR1 LNHDA and CDR2 SQIVND (reference sequence). The CDR3 coding sequence is TGTGCCAGTAGAAATGATCGGAGTTCACCCCTCCACTTT. Its translation: CASRNDRSSPLHF.

This chain uses TRBV7-2 with TRBJ1-2; TRBD1 aligns across 11 bases. The V gene's germline CDR1 is SGHTA and CDR2 FQGNSA. Trimming at V came to 0 bases and at J to 4 bases, leaving 1 base not matched to a gene. The CDR3 runs to 15 residues. DNA for the CDR3: TGTGCCAGCAGCTTAGCCGGGACAGGGGGCTATGGCTACACCTTC. It encodes CASSLAGTGGYGYTF.

The table lists this clone with a count of one. This rearrangement joins TRBV7-9 to TRBJ2-7, with 12 bases matching TRBD2. The CDR3 is 16 residues long. Germline values: CDR1 SEHNR, CDR2 FQNEAQ (reference sequence). The junction had 8 bases not matched to a gene; V was cut back by 2 bases and J by 6 bases. The CDR3 reads CASSLIVGLAGIEQYF. CDR3 DNA sequence: TGTGCCAGCAGCTTAATTGTCGGACTAGCGGGAATCGAGCAGTACTTC.